These T cell receptor beta chains were read from a single sample in a study of T-cell memory formation after mild COVID-19. TCRdb re-derived calls from the 5' RACE reads in MiXCR, one entry per CDR3 protein. The sample records tens of thousands of distinct CDR3 sequences, around 10% being singletons. Sequencing input: PBMCs or a T cell subset sorted from them (not recorded which). The receptors shown here come from a young man who had mild COVID-19 (a few samples of this study predate the infection). Cell type and time point are not known. Each CDR3 is given with its conserved first and last residue. The order of the fields is V gene, J gene, CDR3 protein.

V: TRBV20-1
J: TRBJ1-1
CDR3: CRAPKGAGLEAFF

V: TRBV7-9
J: TRBJ1-3
CDR3: CASSSSTEAVGNTIYF

V: TRBV7-2
J: TRBJ2-3
CDR3: CASSPGTSADTQYF

V: TRBV11-2
J: TRBJ2-5
CDR3: CASSLDRHRGQTQYF

V: TRBV7-6
J: TRBJ2-5
CDR3: CASSLHGEETQYF

V: TRBV2
J: TRBJ2-1
CDR3: CASSNSWRDRFF

V: TRBV5-5
J: TRBJ1-4
CDR3: CASSFGQPGANEKLFF

V: TRBV7-2
J: TRBJ2-1
CDR3: CASSLVGAATYNEQFF

V: TRBV5-1
J: TRBJ2-2
CDR3: CASSAAGELFF

V: TRBV20-1
J: TRBJ2-5
CDR3: CSARLQEETQYF

V: TRBV20-1
J: TRBJ1-1
CDR3: CSAIRQDTNTEAFF

V: TRBV7-9
J: TRBJ2-7
CDR3: CASSLTSPGANEQYF

V: TRBV18
J: TRBJ1-1
CDR3: CASSRQGTRTEAFF

V: TRBV6-1
J: TRBJ2-1
CDR3: CASSEEGGGYNEQFF

V: TRBV7-2
J: TRBJ1-2
CDR3: CASSLLGDLYTF

V: TRBV30
J: TRBJ2-5
CDR3: CAWSVGGTETQYF

V: TRBV29-1
J: TRBJ1-1
CDR3: CSVRINTEAFF

V: TRBV7-2
J: TRBJ2-1
CDR3: CASSSQGIEQFF

V: TRBV7-6
J: TRBJ2-1
CDR3: CASSRGRGAAPGYNEQFF

V: TRBV12-3/TRBV12-4
J: TRBJ2-3
CDR3: CASSLVRTPGDTQYF

V: TRBV18
J: TRBJ2-3
CDR3: CASSTTGSTRDTQYF

V: TRBV6-5
J: TRBJ2-6
CDR3: CASRGGTGHSGANVLTF

V: TRBV19
J: TRBJ1-5
CDR3: CASSIDRKQPQHF

V: TRBV29-1
J: TRBJ2-1
CDR3: CSVKPSGKYEQFF

V: TRBV24-1
J: TRBJ2-1
CDR3: CATSDFRDRVGNEQFF

V: TRBV21-1
J: TRBJ1-2
CDR3: CASSNRKWDGYTF

V: TRBV7-9
J: TRBJ2-1
CDR3: CASSHAGQGWNEQFF

V: TRBV6-2/TRBV6-3
J: TRBJ1-5
CDR3: CASSYSLAITQHF

V: TRBV6-2/TRBV6-3
J: TRBJ1-2
CDR3: CASSETSYGYTF

V: TRBV29-1
J: TRBJ1-1
CDR3: CSVSAGWGMNTEAFF

V: TRBV7-9
J: TRBJ2-7
CDR3: CASSSRGRQGRSYEQYF

V: TRBV6-5
J: TRBJ2-7
CDR3: CASSAGTGRYEQYF

V: TRBV6-4
J: TRBJ2-1
CDR3: CASSIGLANEQFF

V: TRBV27
J: TRBJ1-4
CDR3: CASSLSPGIQLFF

V: TRBV7-2
J: TRBJ1-1
CDR3: CASSRWNTEAFF

V: TRBV20-1
J: TRBJ1-6
CDR3: CSARGGPSGYNSPLHF

V: TRBV4-3
J: TRBJ2-1
CDR3: CASSQEPAGVLKQFF

V: TRBV12-3/TRBV12-4
J: TRBJ1-2
CDR3: CASSLARGDGYTF

V: TRBV29-1
J: TRBJ2-2
CDR3: CSVGFGGRELFF

V: TRBV2
J: TRBJ1-5
CDR3: CASRRDSNQPQHF

V: TRBV7-2
J: TRBJ1-1
CDR3: CASSSGFMYTEAFF

V: TRBV7-2
J: TRBJ1-6
CDR3: CASSLNGISANSPLHF

V: TRBV4-1
J: TRBJ1-5
CDR3: CASSQVVRGLGQPQHF

V: TRBV4-2
J: TRBJ2-6
CDR3: CASSQEAGTGANVLTF

V: TRBV6-5
J: TRBJ1-4
CDR3: CASSYSQVREKLFF

V: TRBV20-1
J: TRBJ1-2
CDR3: CSARGPGQGNNYGYTF

V: TRBV27
J: TRBJ2-1
CDR3: CASGADRKELFF

V: TRBV5-1
J: TRBJ2-2
CDR3: CASSFGTSNTGELFF

V: TRBV5-1
J: TRBJ2-2
CDR3: CASSIRNRGHFIGELFF

V: TRBV12-3/TRBV12-4
J: TRBJ1-2
CDR3: CASSRGQPYGYTF

V: TRBV24-1
J: TRBJ2-3
CDR3: CATSEASTDTQYF

V: TRBV5-1
J: TRBJ2-5
CDR3: CASSLYGGQETQYF

V: TRBV6-4
J: TRBJ2-1
CDR3: CASSDSQVGYNEQFF

V: TRBV7-9
J: TRBJ2-2
CDR3: CASSLAWGDRNTGELFF

V: TRBV5-1
J: TRBJ2-3
CDR3: CASSQGVGSGDTQYF

V: TRBV2
J: TRBJ2-7
CDR3: CASSAGPGAYEQYF

V: TRBV4-1
J: TRBJ1-2
CDR3: CASKGGRGDYTF

V: TRBV20-1
J: TRBJ1-1
CDR3: CSAPGQLNTEAFF

V: TRBV27
J: TRBJ1-1
CDR3: CASRQGAWDTEAFF

V: TRBV7-6
J: TRBJ2-5
CDR3: CASSFAGAQETQYF